The clone carrying this TCR beta chain is a singleton in its sample. 13 Jbeta primers and 60 Vbeta primers were used for the PCR. Profiling relied on immunoSEQ multiplex PCR, and the TCRdb table lists in-frame clones only, not all of them. The table lists about 140,000 clones, about 80% of them singletons. The data were obtained in a study of cytomegalovirus exposure and HLA in healthy donors. Trimming shortened V by 6 bases and J by 8 bases, and 13 bases separated the two germline ends. Germline V gene data show CDR1 as LNHDA and CDR2 as SQIVND (reference sequence). The CDR3 has 12 amino acids. The chain combines TRBV19 with TRBJ1-1; D perhaps matches TRBD1 (5 bases). Sequenced sample: PBMCs. The receptor's source is a woman aged 40-49 years in good health and CMV-seronegative. The CDR3 DNA reads as TGTGCCAGTAGGACCCTAGGGGTCGAAGCTTTCTTT. It yields the protein CASRTLGVEAFF.